This T cell receptor (beta chain) was obtained from a study of T cells in Graves' hyperthyroidism and ophthalmopathy. The study's findings and limits: Clonotypes that were expanded in thyroid above 0.001 mostly appeared in blood too.

To note about this clonotype: What it binds is not known.

The CDR3 loop spans 18 amino acids. Germline V lookup: CDR1 SEHNR, CDR2 FQNEAQ (reference sequence). The junction had 14 bases not matched to a gene; V was cut back by 8 bases and J by 0 bases. Reasons for excluding patients were uncontrolled infection, other autoimmune disease, pregnancy or lactation. Template material for amplifying TCR beta CDR3 regions consisted of RNA transcripts. When the TCR CDR3 underwent first-round RT-PCR, the HTBI primer set was used. TCRdb reprocessed the multiplex PCR reads via MiXCR and lists one record per CDR3 protein. Of 660,000 or so distinct CDR3 sequences detected, just under 45% appear once; the ten largest clones hold more than 7%.

The rearrangement joins TRBV7-9 to TRBJ1-5; 9 bases are a match to TRBD1. The sequencing sample was made of peripheral blood or thyroid tissue (not recorded which). This receptor was obtained from an adult man with Graves' disease, either hyperthyroidism or ophthalmopathy (not recorded which). CDR3 residues: CASSRNRDRADSNQPQHF. For the CDR3, the DNA is TGTGCCAGCTCCCGTAACCGGGACAGGGCTGATAGCAATCAGCCCCAGCATTTT.